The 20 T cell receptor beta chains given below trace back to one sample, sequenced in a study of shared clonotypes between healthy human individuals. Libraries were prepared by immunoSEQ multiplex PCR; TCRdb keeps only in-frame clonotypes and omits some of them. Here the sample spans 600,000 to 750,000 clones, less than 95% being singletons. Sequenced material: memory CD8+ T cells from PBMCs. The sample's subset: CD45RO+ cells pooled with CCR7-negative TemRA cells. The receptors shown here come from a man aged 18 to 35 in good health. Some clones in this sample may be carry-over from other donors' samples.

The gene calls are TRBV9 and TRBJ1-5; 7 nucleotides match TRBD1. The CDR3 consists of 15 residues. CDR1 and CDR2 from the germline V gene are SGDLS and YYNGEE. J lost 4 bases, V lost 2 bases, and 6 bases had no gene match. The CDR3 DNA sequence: TGTGCCAGCAGCGTCGGCGGGACAGAGAATCAGCCCCAGCATTTT. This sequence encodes CASSVGGTENQPQHF.

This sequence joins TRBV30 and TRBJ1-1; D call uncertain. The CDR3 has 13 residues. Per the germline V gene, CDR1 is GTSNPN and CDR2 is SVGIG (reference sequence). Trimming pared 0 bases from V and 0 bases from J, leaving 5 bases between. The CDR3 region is CAWSVMVNTEAFF. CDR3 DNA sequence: TGTGCCTGGAGTGTCATGGTGAACACTGAAGCTTTCTTT.

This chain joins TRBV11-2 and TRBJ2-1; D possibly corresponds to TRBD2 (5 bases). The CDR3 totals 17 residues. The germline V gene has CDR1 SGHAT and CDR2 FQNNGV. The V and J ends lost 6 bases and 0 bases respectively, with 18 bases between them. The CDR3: CASRFPSVGSSYNEQFF. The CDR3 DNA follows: TGTGCCAGCAGGTTTCCCTCGGTTGGGAGCTCCTACAATGAGCAGTTCTTC.

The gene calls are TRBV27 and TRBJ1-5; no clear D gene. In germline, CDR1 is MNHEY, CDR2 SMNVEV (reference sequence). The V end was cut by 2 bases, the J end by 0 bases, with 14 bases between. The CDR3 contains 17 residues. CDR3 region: CASSLLYDPGSNQPQHF. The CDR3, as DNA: TGTGCCAGCAGTTTACTTTACGACCCTGGTAGCAATCAGCCCCAGCATTTT.

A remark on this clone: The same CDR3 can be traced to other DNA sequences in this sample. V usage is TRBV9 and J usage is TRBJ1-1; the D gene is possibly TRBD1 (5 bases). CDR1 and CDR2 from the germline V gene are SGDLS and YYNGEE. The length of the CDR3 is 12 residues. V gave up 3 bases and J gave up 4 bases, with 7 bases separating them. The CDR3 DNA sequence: TGTGCCAGCAGCGACACAGGCACTGAAGCTTTCTTT. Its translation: CASSDTGTEAFF.

The CDR3 nucleotides are TGTGCCAGCAGTTTAAACAGGGTCTACGAGCAGTACTTC. It translates to CASSLNRVYEQYF. J is TRBJ2-7 and V is TRBV27; D possibly corresponds to TRBD1 (6 bases). The CDR3 sequence is 13 residues long. V lost 2 bases to trimming and J lost 3 bases, with 8 bases between them. Germline CDR1 is MNHEY and CDR2 is SMNVEV (reference sequence).

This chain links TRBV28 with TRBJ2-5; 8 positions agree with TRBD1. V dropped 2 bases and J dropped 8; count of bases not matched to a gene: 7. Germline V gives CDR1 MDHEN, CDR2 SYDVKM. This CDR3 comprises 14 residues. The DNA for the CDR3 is TGTGCCAGCAGTTTAAGGGGGACAGGCTATACCCAGTACTTC. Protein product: CASSLRGTGYTQYF.

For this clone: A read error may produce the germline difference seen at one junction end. The CDR3 protein is CASSPDPRDSPQSF. The DNA for the CDR3 is TGCGCCAGCAGCCCCGATCCCCGGGACAGCCCTCAGTCTTTC. The chain joins TRBV5-1 to TRBJ1-2; 7 bases agree with TRBD1. CDR3 size: 14 residues. Per the germline V gene, CDR1 is SGHRS and CDR2 is YFSETQ.

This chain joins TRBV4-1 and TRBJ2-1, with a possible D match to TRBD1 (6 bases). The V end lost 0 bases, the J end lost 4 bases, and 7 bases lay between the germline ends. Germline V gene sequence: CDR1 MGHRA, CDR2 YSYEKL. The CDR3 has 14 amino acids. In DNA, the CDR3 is TGCGCCAGCAGCCAAGAAGGACAGTACAATGAGCAGTTCTTC. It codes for CASSQEGQYNEQFF.

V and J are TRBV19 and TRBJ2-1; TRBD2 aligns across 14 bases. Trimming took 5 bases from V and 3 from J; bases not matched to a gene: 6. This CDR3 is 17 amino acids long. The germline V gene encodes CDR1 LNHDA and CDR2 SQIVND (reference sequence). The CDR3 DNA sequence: TGTGCCAGTAGTCCCGAGGGACTAGCGGGAGTCTACAATGAGCAGTTCTTC. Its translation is CASSPEGLAGVYNEQFF.

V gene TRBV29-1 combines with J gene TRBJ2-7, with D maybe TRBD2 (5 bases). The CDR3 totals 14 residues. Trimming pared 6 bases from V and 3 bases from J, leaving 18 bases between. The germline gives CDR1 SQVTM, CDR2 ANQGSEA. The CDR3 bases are TGCAGCGTCGGGGATGGGGTCCTGTTCTACGAGCAGTACTTC. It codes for CSVGDGVLFYEQYF.

CDR3 sequence: CAWRSSLGRGRHEQYF. DNA of the CDR3: TGTGCCTGGCGCTCTTCTCTCGGGAGGGGTCGGCACGAGCAGTACTTC. The chain recombines TRBV30 with TRBJ2-7, with TRBD2 matching over 8 bases. Germline values: CDR1 GTSNPN, CDR2 SVGIG (reference sequence). The CDR3 loop spans 16 amino acids. V shed 5 bases, J shed 5 bases, and the junction held 17 bases outside the gene matches.

CDR3 bases: TGTGCCAGCAGGGACAGGGGGGGGACCAATCAGCCCCAGCATTTT. The encoded protein is CASRDRGGTNQPQHF. The genes are TRBV2 and TRBJ1-5; 10 nucleotides agree with TRBD1. Trimming at V came to 6 bases and at J to 3 bases, leaving 5 bases not matched to a gene. The germline gives CDR1 SNHLY, CDR2 FYNNEI. The CDR3 consists of 15 residues.

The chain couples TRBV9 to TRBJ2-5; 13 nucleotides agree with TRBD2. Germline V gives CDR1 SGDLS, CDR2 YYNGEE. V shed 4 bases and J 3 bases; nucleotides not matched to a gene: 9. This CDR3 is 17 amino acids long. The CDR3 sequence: CASSSRTSGRGEETQYF. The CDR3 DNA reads TGTGCCAGCAGCTCGAGGACTAGCGGGAGAGGTGAAGAGACCCAGTACTTC. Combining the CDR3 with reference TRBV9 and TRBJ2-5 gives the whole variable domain DSGVTQTPKHLITATGQRVTLRCSPRSGDLSVYWYQQSLDQGLQFLIQYYNGEERAKGNILERFSAQQFPDLHSELNLSSLELGDSALYFCASSSRTSGRGEETQYFGPGTRLLVL.

The CDR3 loop reads CASRGTGVDEQYF. The DNA for the CDR3 is TGTGCCAGCAGGGGTACGGGCGTCGACGAGCAGTACTTC. V gene TRBV5-4 combines with J gene TRBJ2-7, with unresolved D. The CDR3 covers 13 residues. The V gene lost 5 bases and the J gene lost 5 bases, with 14 bases spanning the gap. Germline-derived CDR1 and CDR2 are SGHNT and YYREEE (reference sequence).

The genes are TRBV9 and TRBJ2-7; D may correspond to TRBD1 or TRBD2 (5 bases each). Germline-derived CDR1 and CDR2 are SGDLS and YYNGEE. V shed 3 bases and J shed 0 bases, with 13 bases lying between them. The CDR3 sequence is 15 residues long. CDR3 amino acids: CASSGGPPDSYEQYF. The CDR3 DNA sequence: TGTGCCAGCAGCGGGGGACCTCCGGACTCCTACGAGCAGTACTTC.

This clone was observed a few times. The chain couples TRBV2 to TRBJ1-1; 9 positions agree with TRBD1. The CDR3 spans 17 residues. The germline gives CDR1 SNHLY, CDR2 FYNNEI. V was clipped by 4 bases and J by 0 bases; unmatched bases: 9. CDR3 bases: TGTGCCAGCAGTGGAGACAGGGGGAGAACCGTGAACACTGAAGCTTTCTTT. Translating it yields CASSGDRGRTVNTEAFF.

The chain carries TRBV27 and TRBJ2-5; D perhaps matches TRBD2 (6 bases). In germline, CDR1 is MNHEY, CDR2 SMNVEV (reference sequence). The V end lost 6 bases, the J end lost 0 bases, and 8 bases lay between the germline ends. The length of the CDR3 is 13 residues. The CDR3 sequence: CASSGDYQETQYF. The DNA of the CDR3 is TGTGCCAGCAGCGGGGACTACCAAGAGACCCAGTACTTC.

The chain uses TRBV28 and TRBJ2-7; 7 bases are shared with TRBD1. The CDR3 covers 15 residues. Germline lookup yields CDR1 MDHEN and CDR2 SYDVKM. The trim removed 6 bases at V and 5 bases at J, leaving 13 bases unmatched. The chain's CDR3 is CASRTPGQKSHEQYF. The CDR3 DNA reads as TGTGCCAGCAGAACACCGGGACAGAAATCCCACGAGCAGTACTTC.

The CDR3 loop is CASSFPTGTGSYEQYF. CDR3 in DNA: TGTGCCAGCAGCTTCCCAACCGGGACGGGGTCCTACGAGCAGTACTTC. The chain couples TRBV7-9 to TRBJ2-7; D may be TRBD1 or TRBD2 (5 bases each). This CDR3 spans 16 amino acids. V was clipped by 3 bases and J by 1 base, with 16 bases between them. Looked up from germline, CDR1 is SEHNR and CDR2 is FQNEAQ (reference sequence).